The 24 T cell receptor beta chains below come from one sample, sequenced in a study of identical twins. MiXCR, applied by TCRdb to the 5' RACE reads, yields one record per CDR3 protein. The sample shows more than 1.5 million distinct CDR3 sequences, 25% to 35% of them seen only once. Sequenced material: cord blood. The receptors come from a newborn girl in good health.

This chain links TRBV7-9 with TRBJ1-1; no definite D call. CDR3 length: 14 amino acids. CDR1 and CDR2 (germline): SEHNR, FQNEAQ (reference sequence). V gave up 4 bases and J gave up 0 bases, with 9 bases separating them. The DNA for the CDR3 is TGTGCCAGCAGCTCCACAATTTTGAACACTGAAGCTTTCTTT. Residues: CASSSTILNTEAFF.

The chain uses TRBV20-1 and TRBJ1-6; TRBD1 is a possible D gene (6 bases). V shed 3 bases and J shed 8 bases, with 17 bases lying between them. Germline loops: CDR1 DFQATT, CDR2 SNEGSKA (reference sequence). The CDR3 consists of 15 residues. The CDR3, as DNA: TGCAGTGCTAGGCCCGCTACAGGGACGGATTCACCCCTCCACTTT. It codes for CSARPATGTDSPLHF.

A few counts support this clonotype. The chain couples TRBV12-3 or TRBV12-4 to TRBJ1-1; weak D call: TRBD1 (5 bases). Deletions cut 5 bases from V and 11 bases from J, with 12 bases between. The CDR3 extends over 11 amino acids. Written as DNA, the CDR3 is TGTGCCAGCAGTGTAGGCTCAGGGGCTTTCTTT. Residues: CASSVGSGAFF.

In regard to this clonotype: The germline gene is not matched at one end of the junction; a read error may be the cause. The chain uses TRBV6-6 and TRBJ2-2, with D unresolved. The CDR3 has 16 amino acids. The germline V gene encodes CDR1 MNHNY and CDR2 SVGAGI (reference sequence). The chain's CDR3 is CASSYSKGSNIGELFF. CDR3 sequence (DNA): TGTGCCAGCAGTTACTCGAAGGGTTCGAACATCGGGGAGCTGTTTTTT.

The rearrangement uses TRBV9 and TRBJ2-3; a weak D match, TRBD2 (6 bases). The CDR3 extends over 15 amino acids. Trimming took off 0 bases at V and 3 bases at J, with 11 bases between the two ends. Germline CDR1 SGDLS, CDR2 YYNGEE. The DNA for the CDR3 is TGTGCCAGCAGCGTAGCCGCGGGGCGAACAGATACGCAGTATTTT. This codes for CASSVAAGRTDTQYF.

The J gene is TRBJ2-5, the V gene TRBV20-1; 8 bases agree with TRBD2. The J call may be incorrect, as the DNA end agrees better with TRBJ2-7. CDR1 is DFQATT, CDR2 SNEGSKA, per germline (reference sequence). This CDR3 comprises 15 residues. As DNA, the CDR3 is TGCAGTGCTAGAGAGCCGAGGACTAGCAGCTACGAGCAGTACTTC. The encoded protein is CSAREPRTSSYEQYF.

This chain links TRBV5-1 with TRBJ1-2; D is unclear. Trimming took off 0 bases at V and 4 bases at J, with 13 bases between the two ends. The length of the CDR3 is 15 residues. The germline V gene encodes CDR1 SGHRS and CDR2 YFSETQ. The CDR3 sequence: CASSLGTPSVYGYTF. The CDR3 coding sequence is TGCGCCAGCAGCTTGGGGACCCCTAGCGTCTATGGCTACACCTTC.

The CDR3 nucleotides read TGTGCCAGCAGTTTTACCCGGACAGGGGGCTATGGCTACACCTTC. It encodes CASSFTRTGGYGYTF. The chain recombines TRBV27 with TRBJ1-2; 10 bases fit TRBD1. CDR1 and CDR2 (germline): MNHEY, SMNVEV (reference sequence). V gave up 3 bases and J gave up 4 bases; unmatched junction bases: 5. The CDR3 extends over 15 amino acids.

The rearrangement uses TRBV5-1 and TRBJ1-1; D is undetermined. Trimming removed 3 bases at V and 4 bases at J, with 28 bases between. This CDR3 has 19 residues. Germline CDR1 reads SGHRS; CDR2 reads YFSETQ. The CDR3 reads CASSSGIPPWAANSTEAFF. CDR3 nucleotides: TGCGCCAGCAGCTCCGGGATTCCGCCTTGGGCTGCGAATAGCACTGAAGCTTTCTTT.

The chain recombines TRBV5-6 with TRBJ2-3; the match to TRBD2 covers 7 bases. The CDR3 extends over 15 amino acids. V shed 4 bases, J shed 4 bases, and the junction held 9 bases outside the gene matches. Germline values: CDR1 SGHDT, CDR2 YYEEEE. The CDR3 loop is CASSRRTSRPDTQYF. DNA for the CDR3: TGTGCCAGCAGCAGGCGGACTAGTAGGCCAGATACGCAGTATTTT. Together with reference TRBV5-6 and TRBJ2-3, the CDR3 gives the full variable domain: DAGVTQSPTHLIKTRGQQVTLRCSPKSGHDTVSWYQQALGQGPQFIFQYYEEEERQRGNFPDRFSGHQFPNYSSELNVNALLLGDSALYLCASSRRTSRPDTQYFGPGTRLTVL.

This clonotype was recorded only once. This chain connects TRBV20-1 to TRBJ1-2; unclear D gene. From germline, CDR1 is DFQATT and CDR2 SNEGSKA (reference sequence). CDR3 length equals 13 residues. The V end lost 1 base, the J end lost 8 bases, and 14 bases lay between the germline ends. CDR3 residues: CSARVLSKGGYTF. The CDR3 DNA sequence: TGCAGTGCTAGAGTACTCAGCAAGGGCGGCTACACCTTC.

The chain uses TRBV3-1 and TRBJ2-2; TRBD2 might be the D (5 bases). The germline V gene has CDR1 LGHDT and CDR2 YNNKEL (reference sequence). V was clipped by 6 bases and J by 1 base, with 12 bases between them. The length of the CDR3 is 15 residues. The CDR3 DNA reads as TGTGCCAGCAGTCGGGGATGGGTGAACACCGGGGAGCTGTTTTTT. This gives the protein CASSRGWVNTGELFF.

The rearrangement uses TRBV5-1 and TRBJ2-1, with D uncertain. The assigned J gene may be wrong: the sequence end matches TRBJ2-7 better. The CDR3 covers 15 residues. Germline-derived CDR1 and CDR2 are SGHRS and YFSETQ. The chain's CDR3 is CASSLPEVSGNEQYF. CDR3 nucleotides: TGCGCCAGCTCCCTCCCCGAGGTCAGTGGCAATGAGCAGTACTTC.

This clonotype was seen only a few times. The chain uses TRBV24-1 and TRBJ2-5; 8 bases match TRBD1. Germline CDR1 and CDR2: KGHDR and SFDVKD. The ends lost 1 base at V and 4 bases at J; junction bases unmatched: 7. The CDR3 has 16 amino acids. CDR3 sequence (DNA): TGTGCCACCAGTGATTTACGGGACAGGAGGGGAGAGACCCAGTACTTC. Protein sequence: CATSDLRDRRGETQYF.

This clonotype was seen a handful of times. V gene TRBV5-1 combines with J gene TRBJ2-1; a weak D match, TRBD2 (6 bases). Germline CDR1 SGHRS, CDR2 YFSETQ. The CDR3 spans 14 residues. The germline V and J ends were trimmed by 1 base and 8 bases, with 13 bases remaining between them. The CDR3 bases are TGCGCCAGCAGCTTGCAGGGCGGGGACCATGAGCAGTTCTTC. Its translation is CASSLQGGDHEQFF.

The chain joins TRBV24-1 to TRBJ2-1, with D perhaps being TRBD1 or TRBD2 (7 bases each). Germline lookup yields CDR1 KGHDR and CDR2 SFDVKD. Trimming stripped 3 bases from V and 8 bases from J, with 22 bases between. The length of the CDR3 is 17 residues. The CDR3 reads CATSDVALQGGVDEQFF. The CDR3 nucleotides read TGTGCCACCAGTGATGTCGCTCTTCAGGGGGGGGTAGATGAGCAGTTCTTC.

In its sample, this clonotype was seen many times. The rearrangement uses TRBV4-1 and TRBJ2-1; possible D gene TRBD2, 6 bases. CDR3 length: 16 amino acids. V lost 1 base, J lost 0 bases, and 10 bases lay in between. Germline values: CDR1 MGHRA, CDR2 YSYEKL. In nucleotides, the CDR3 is TGCGCCAGCAGCCAAGTACCGGGGGTCTCCTACAATGAGCAGTTCTTC. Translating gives CASSQVPGVSYNEQFF.

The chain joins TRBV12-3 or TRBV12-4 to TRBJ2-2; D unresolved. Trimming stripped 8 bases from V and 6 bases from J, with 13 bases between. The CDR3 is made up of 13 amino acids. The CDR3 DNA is TGTGCCAGCGATTTAGGACGGGCCGGGGAGCTGTTTTTT. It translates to CASDLGRAGELFF.

The CDR3 nucleotides read TGTGCCAGCTCACCCCAATTGACTGGAAACACCATATATTTT. It yields the protein CASSPQLTGNTIYF. This rearrangement joins TRBV18 to TRBJ1-3, with unresolved D. The CDR3 has 14 residues. The V gene's germline CDR1 is KGHSH and CDR2 LQKENI. The germline V and J ends were trimmed by 3 bases and 2 bases, with 8 bases remaining between them. The full variable domain, with the rest looked up from reference TRBV18 and TRBJ1-3, is NAGVMQNPRHLVRRRGQEARLRCSPMKGHSHVYWYRQLPEEGLKFMVYLQKENIIDESGMPKERFSAEFPKEGPSILRIQQVVRGDSAAYFCASSPQLTGNTIYFGEGSWLTVV.

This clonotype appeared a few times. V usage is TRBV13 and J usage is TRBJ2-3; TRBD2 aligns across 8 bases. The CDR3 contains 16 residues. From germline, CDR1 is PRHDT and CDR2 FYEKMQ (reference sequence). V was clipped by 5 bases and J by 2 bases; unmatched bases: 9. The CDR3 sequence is CASSPWGSGDTDTQYF. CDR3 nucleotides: TGTGCCAGCAGCCCCTGGGGTAGCGGGGACACAGATACGCAGTATTTT. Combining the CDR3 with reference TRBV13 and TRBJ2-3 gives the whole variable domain AAGVIQSPRHLIKEKRETATLKCYPIPRHDTVYWYQQGPGQDPQFLISFYEKMQSDKGSIPDRFSAQQFSDYHSELNMSSLELGDSALYFCASSPWGSGDTDTQYFGPGTRLTVL.

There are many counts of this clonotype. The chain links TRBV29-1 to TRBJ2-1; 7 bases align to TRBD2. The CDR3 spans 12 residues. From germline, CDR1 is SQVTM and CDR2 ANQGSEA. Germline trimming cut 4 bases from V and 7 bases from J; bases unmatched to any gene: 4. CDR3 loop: CSVGGGRNEQFF. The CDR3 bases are TGCAGCGTTGGCGGGGGTAGAAATGAGCAGTTCTTC.

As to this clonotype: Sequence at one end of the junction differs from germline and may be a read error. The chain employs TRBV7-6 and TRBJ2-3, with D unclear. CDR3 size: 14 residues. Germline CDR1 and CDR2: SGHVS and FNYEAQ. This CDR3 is CASGLVILADTQYF. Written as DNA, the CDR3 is TGTGCCAGCGGCTTAGTTATCCTCGCGGATACGCAGTATTTT.

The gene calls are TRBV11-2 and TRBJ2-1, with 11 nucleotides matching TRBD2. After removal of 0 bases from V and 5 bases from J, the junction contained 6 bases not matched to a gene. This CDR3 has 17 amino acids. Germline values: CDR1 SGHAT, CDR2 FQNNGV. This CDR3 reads CASSLEVIAGGNNEQFF. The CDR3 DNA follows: TGTGCCAGCAGCTTAGAAGTAATAGCGGGGGGGAACAATGAGCAGTTCTTC.

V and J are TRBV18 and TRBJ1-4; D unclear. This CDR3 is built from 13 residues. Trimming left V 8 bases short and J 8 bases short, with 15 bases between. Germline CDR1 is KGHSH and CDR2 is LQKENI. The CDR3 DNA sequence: TGTGCCAGCAGCCCCCCGGATAGGGAAAAACTGTTTTTT. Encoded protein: CASSPPDREKLFF.